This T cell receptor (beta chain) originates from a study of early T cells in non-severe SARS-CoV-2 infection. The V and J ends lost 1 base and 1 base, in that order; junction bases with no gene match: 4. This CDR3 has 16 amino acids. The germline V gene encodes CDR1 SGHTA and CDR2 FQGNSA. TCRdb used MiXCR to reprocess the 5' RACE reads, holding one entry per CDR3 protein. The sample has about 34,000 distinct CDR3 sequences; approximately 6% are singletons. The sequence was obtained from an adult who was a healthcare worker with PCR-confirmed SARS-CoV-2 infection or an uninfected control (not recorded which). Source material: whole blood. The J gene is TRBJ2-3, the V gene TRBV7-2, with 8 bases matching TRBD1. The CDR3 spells CASSLGWGQGTDTQYF. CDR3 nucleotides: TGTGCCAGCAGCTTAGGCTGGGGACAGGGCACAGATACGCAGTATTTT.